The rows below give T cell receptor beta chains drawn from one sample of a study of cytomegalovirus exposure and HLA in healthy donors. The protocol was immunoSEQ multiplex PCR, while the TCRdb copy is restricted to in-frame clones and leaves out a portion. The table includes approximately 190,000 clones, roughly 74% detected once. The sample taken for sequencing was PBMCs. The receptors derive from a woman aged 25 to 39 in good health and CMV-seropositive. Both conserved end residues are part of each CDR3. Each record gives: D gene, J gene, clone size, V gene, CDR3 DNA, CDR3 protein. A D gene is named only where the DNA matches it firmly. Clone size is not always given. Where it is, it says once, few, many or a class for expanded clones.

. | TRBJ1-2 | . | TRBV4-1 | TGCGCCAGCAGCCAGTGGACTCTAGGCTATGGCTACACCTTC | CASSQWTLGYGYTF
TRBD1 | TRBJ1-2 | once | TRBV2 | TGTGCCAGCAGCCCGGAGGCGGACAGGGGTTTATATGGCTACACCTTC | CASSPEADRGLYGYTF
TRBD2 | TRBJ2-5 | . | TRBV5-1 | TGCGCCAGCAGCACGGGACTAGCGGGTGCGCAAGAGACCCAGTACTTC | CASSTGLAGAQETQYF
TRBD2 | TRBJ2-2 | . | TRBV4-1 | TGCGCCAGCAGCCAATTTGGTAGCGGGAGGTTTACCGGGGAGCTGTTTTTT | CASSQFGSGRFTGELFF
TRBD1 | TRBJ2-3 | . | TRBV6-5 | TGTGCCAGCAGTCCGGGGGACAGGGAGGGAGATACGCAGTATTTT | CASSPGDREGDTQYF
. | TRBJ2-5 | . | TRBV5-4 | TGTGCCAGCAGCTTGGTGGGGGGGGCGGGGACCCAGTACTTC | CASSLVGGAGTQYF
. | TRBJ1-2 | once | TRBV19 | TGTGCCAGTAGTTCCGGGGTCTATGGCTACACCTTC | CASSSGVYGYTF
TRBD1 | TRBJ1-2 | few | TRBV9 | TGTGCCAGCAGCGTCTCAGGGGGCAGCTATGGCTACACCTTC | CASSVSGGSYGYTF
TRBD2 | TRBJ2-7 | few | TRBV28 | TGTGCCAGCAGCTCCTTCCCGGGACTAGAAGTGTCCTACGAGCAGTACTTC | CASSSFPGLEVSYEQYF
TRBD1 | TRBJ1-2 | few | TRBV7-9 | TGTGCCAGCAGCTTACAAACAGGGGTCTATGGCTACACCTTC | CASSLQTGVYGYTF
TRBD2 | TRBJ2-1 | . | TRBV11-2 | TGTGCCAGCAGTCTTAGCGGGGGGCCCTACAATGAGCAGTTCTTC | CASSLSGGPYNEQFF
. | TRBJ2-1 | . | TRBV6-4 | TGTGCCAGCAGTGACTCGAGGCTAGCCCCGTACAATGAGCAGTTCTTC | CASSDSRLAPYNEQFF